These 23 T cell receptor beta chains originate from one sample sequenced in a study of blood T cell repertoires in COVID-19. Profiling relied on immunoSEQ multiplex PCR, and the TCRdb table lists in-frame clones only, not all of them. The sample lists 250,000 to 300,000 clones, roughly 83% occurring once. Sample: peripheral blood. These receptors were collected from a man in his sixties who had recovered from COVID-19.

The CDR3 reads CSVEDTGLRGYTF. In DNA, the CDR3 is TGCAGCGTTGAAGATACAGGCCTTAGGGGCTACACCTTC. The chain has TRBV29-1 and TRBJ1-2; possibly TRBD1 for D (5 bases). The germline gives CDR1 SQVTM, CDR2 ANQGSEA. The length of the CDR3 is 13 residues. The germline V and J ends were trimmed by 0 bases and 8 bases, with 13 bases remaining between them.

This clone was observed a single time. V and J are TRBV11-3 and TRBJ2-1, with no clear D. The V end lost 0 bases, the J end lost 9 bases, and 6 bases lay between the germline ends. CDR3 length: 12 amino acids. Germline CDR1 is SGHNT and CDR2 is YENEEA. In DNA, the CDR3 is TGTGCCAGCAGCTTAGATAGTCGTGAGCAGTTCTTC. Translated, it gives CASSLDSREQFF.

The CDR3 DNA is TGTGCCAGCAGTTACCGGACAGGGTGGGAGCTGTTTTTT. As protein: CASSYRTGWELFF. The chain combines TRBV6-5 with TRBJ2-2; TRBD1 agrees at 8 bases. Per germline, CDR1 MNHEY and CDR2 SVGAGI. This CDR3 contains 13 residues. Trimming cost V 2 bases and J 9 bases; bases outside gene matches: 2.

The chain couples TRBV5-1 to TRBJ2-7; 10 bases are a match to TRBD1. This CDR3 has 15 amino acids. Germline values: CDR1 SGHRS, CDR2 YFSETQ. The V segment lost 0 bases and the J segment 6 bases; nucleotides outside the gene matches: 6. The CDR3 DNA reads TGCGCCAGCAGCTTGGGGGGACAGGGGTTTTCCGAGCAGTACTTC. Amino acid sequence: CASSLGGQGFSEQYF.

The chain links TRBV24-1 to TRBJ1-5, with D perhaps matching TRBD1 (6 bases). Trimming removed 4 bases at V and 5 bases at J, with 17 bases between. CDR1 is KGHDR and CDR2 is SFDVKD in the germline V gene. The CDR3 has 16 amino acids. In DNA form, the CDR3 reads TGTGCCACCAGTGACTTCAAAGGGGGTAATGATCAGCCCCAGCATTTT. This gives the protein CATSDFKGGNDQPQHF.

This clone is a singleton in its sample. V gene TRBV6-2 or TRBV6-3 combines with J gene TRBJ1-1, with D unresolved. V was clipped by 2 bases and J by 0 bases, with 7 bases between them. This CDR3 has 14 amino acids. In germline, CDR1 is MNHEY, CDR2 SVGEGT. Here the CDR3 DNA reads TGTGCCAGCAGTTACGTCTCCGTGAACACTGAAGCTTTCTTT. It specifies CASSYVSVNTEAFF.

This chain links TRBV9 with TRBJ2-3, with 7 bases lining up with TRBD2. Trimming removed 4 bases from V and 1 base from J; junction bases left unmatched: 9. This CDR3 region has 16 residues. CDR1 is SGDLS and CDR2 is YYNGEE in the germline V gene. The CDR3 spells CASSPLSAGRTDTQYF. The CDR3 nucleotides read TGTGCCAGCAGCCCCTTGTCAGCGGGACGCACAGATACGCAGTATTTT.

In this sample, this clone turned up once. The J gene is TRBJ2-1, the V gene TRBV29-1; D possibly uses TRBD1 or TRBD2 (5 bases each). This CDR3 is 13 amino acids long. The V end lost 7 bases, the J end lost 2 bases, and 12 bases lay between the germline ends. Per the germline V gene, CDR1 is SQVTM and CDR2 is ANQGSEA. The CDR3 region has the DNA TGCAGCGCGGGGCAGGCCACCTACAATGAGCAGTTCTTC. It translates to CSAGQATYNEQFF.

This chain links TRBV6-5 with TRBJ1-2, with 9 bases matching TRBD1. V shed 6 bases, J shed 2 bases, and the junction held 4 bases outside the gene matches. Per germline, CDR1 MNHEY and CDR2 SVGAGI. The CDR3 extends over 14 amino acids. CDR3 sequence: CASSPGTGNYGYTF. The DNA of the CDR3 is TGTGCCAGCAGCCCGGGGACAGGGAACTATGGCTACACCTTC.

A remark on this clone: At the DNA level, this CDR3 is encoded by other sequences in the same sample as well. V and J are TRBV19 and TRBJ1-1; 9 positions match TRBD1. The CDR3 has 14 residues. Germline CDR1 is LNHDA and CDR2 is SQIVND (reference sequence). The ends lost 4 bases at V and 4 bases at J; junction bases unmatched: 4. This CDR3 reads CASSRQGVGTEAFF. Here the CDR3 DNA reads TGTGCCAGTAGTAGACAGGGGGTCGGCACTGAAGCTTTCTTT.

CDR3 sequence (DNA): TGCAGCGTTGGGGGCACAGGGTCTAATGAAAAACTGTTTTTT. This codes for CSVGGTGSNEKLFF. The chain carries TRBV29-1 and TRBJ1-4; perhaps TRBD1 as D (6 bases). Germline values: CDR1 SQVTM, CDR2 ANQGSEA. The ends were cut back, 4 bases at V and 3 bases at J, with 12 bases in the middle. The CDR3 runs 14 residues.

The genes are TRBV25-1 and TRBJ1-4; 8 bases match TRBD1. V gave up 4 bases and J gave up 5 bases; unmatched junction bases: 6. Germline V gene sequence: CDR1 MGHDK, CDR2 SYGVNS. CDR3 size: 15 residues. In nucleotides, the CDR3 is TGTGCCAGCAGTGCTACAGGGGGGGGAAATGAAAAACTGTTTTTT. Its protein product is CASSATGGGNEKLFF. Based on the CDR3 plus reference TRBV25-1 and TRBJ1-4, the full variable domain is EADIYQTPRYLVIGTGKKITLECSQTMGHDKMYWYQQDPGMELHLIHYSYGVNSTEKGDLSSESTVSRIRTEHFPLTLESARPSHTSQYLCASSATGGGNEKLFFGSGTQLSVL.

The V and J genes are TRBV3-1 (or the pseudogene TRBV3-2) and TRBJ2-2, with D uncertain. CDR3 size: 12 residues. Germline-derived CDR1 and CDR2 are LGHDT and YNNKEL (reference sequence). The V and J ends lost 5 bases and 5 bases respectively, with 6 bases between them. CDR3 protein: CASSSMTGELFF. DNA of the CDR3: TGTGCCAGCAGCTCCATGACCGGGGAGCTGTTTTTT.

The V call is TRBV18, the J call TRBJ2-1, with D possibly TRBD2 on 5 matching bases. Germline V gene lookup returns CDR1 KGHSH and CDR2 LQKENI. This CDR3 region has 15 residues. V lost 1 base, J lost 0 bases, and 7 bases lay in between. Here the CDR3 reads CASSPRGSSYNEQFF. The DNA for the CDR3 is TGTGCCAGCTCACCACGAGGGAGCTCCTACAATGAGCAGTTCTTC.

The chain combines TRBV6-5 with TRBJ2-7; 8 bases agree with TRBD2. The junction had 8 bases not matched to a gene; V was cut back by 7 bases and J by 0 bases. The germline gives CDR1 MNHEY, CDR2 SVGAGI. The CDR3 is 15 residues long. The CDR3 reads CASIRGGGFSYEQYF. Written as DNA, the CDR3 is TGTGCCAGCATTAGGGGCGGGGGGTTCTCCTACGAGCAGTACTTC.

The chain employs TRBV30 and TRBJ2-7; 8 bases fit TRBD2. The V gene's germline CDR1 is GTSNPN and CDR2 SVGIG (reference sequence). This CDR3 contains 13 residues. J lost 6 bases, V lost 1 base, and 5 bases had no gene match. The CDR3 spells CAWSEREFGEQYF. The CDR3 DNA follows: TGTGCCTGGAGTGAGCGGGAGTTCGGCGAGCAGTACTTC.

In DNA form, the CDR3 reads TGTGCCAGCAGTCGGGACAGGGTCAATCAGCCCCAGCATTTT. Amino acid sequence: CASSRDRVNQPQHF. V and J are TRBV6-5 and TRBJ1-5, with 9 bases identical to TRBD1. CDR1 MNHEY and CDR2 SVGAGI come from the germline V gene. This CDR3 is 14 amino acids long. J lost 3 bases, V lost 5 bases, and 2 bases had no gene match.

The genes are TRBV5-1 and TRBJ2-5, with TRBD2 matching over 7 bases. CDR3 size: 18 residues. Germline assignment: CDR1 SGHRS and CDR2 YFSETQ. Trimming took 4 bases from V and 5 from J; bases not matched to a gene: 20. The CDR3 region has the DNA TGCGCCAGCAGCCCCCGCGGCGCGAGCGGGGCCCTGGTGGAGACCCAGTACTTC. Amino acids: CASSPRGASGALVETQYF.

The V gene is TRBV5-4, the J gene TRBJ2-7; TRBD1 matches 10 bases. Germline V gene sequence: CDR1 SGHNT, CDR2 YYREEE (reference sequence). This CDR3 is built from 14 residues. Losses at the gene ends were 3 bases for V and 2 bases for J; bases not matched to a gene: 2. The DNA of the CDR3 is TGTGCCAGCAGCTGGGACAGGGGAGCCTACGAGCAGTACTTC. Translation: CASSWDRGAYEQYF. The complete variable domain, with remaining parts taken from reference TRBV5-4 and TRBJ2-7, reads ETGVTQSPTHLIKTRGQQVTLRCSSQSGHNTVSWYQQALGQGPQFIFQYYREEENGRGNFPPRFSGLQFPNYSSELNVNALELDDSALYLCASSWDRGAYEQYFGPGTRLTVT.

The rearrangement joins TRBV5-5 to TRBJ2-7; TRBD1 might be the D (6 bases). Germline V CDR1 and CDR2: SGHKS, YYEKEE (reference sequence). The CDR3 extends over 14 amino acids. The V end lost 3 bases, the J end lost 2 bases, and 12 bases lay between the germline ends. The CDR3 is CASSSRDITYEQYF. In nucleotides, the CDR3 is TGTGCCAGCAGCTCCCGGGACATCACCTACGAGCAGTACTTC.

The V gene is TRBV18, the J gene TRBJ1-2, with D tentatively TRBD1 (5 bases). The CDR3 extends over 12 amino acids. Trimming left V 4 bases short and J 4 bases short, with 7 bases between. Germline lookup yields CDR1 KGHSH and CDR2 LQKENI. The CDR3 DNA reads as TGTGCCAGCTCACTAGGGGTCTATGGCTACACCTTC. Translating gives CASSLGVYGYTF.

This chain joins TRBV7-2 and TRBJ1-3; D call uncertain. V lost 7 bases to trimming and J lost 0 bases, with 13 bases between them. Germline CDR1 reads SGHTA; CDR2 reads FQGNSA. The CDR3 consists of 15 residues. CDR3 bases: TGTGCCAGCACCCTGGGAGGATTCTCTGGAAACACCATATATTTT. This codes for CASTLGGFSGNTIYF.

In regard to this clone: Other DNA variants within this sample encode the same CDR3. This sequence joins TRBV7-9 and TRBJ1-3; TRBD1 matches 7 bases. Germline V gene sequence: CDR1 SEHNR, CDR2 FQNEAQ (reference sequence). After removal of 3 bases from V and 2 bases from J, the junction contained 1 base not matched to a gene. The CDR3 length is 14 residues. The CDR3 loop reads CASSFTGAGNTIYF. The DNA for the CDR3 is TGTGCCAGCAGCTTCACAGGGGCTGGAAACACCATATATTTT.